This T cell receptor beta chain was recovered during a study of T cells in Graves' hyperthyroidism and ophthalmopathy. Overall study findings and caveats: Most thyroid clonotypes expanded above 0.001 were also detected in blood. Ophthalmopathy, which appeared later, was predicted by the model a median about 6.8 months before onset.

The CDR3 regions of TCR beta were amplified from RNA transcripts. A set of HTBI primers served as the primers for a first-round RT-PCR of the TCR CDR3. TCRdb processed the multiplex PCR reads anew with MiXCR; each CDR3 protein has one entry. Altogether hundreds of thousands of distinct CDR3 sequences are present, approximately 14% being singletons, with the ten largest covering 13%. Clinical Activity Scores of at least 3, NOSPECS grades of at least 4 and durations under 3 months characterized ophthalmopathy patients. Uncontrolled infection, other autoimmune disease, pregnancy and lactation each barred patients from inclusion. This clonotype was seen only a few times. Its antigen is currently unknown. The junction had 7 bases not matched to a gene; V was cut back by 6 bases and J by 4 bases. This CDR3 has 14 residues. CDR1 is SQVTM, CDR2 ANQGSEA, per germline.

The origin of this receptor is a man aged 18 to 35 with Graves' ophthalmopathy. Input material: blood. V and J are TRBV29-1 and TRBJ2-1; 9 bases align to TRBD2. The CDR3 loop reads CSVDSGGGYNEQFF. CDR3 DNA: TGCAGCGTCGATAGCGGGGGAGGGTACAATGAGCAGTTCTTC.